This T cell receptor (beta chain) was identified in a study of cytotoxic CD8 clonotypes in ibrutinib-treated CLL. Deletions cut 1 base from V and 2 bases from J, with 16 bases between. The CDR3 consists of 17 residues. Germline assignment: CDR1 MGHDK and CDR2 SYGVNS. The protocol was immunoSEQ multiplex PCR, while the TCRdb copy is restricted to in-frame clones and leaves out a portion. The table records just over 200,000 clones, 75% to 85% of them present only once. The TCR comes from a human donor with chronic lymphocytic leukemia. The source material was PBMCs, sampled after 12 months of ibrutinib treatment. J is TRBJ2-3 and V is TRBV25-1; D is unclear. CDR3 loop: CASSESVAQVDTDTQYF. DNA of the CDR3: TGTGCCAGCAGTGAATCAGTTGCGCAGGTTGACACAGATACGCAGTATTTT.